This TCR beta chain comes out of a study of vaccination effects on CD4 cells after COVID-19. Study observations and caveats: Few convalescent patients were included, and no early post-infection timepoints were sampled.

Germline V gene data show CDR1 as SGHAT and CDR2 as FQDESV (reference sequence). V lost 0 bases to trimming and J lost 7 bases, with 12 bases between them. The CDR3 is 14 residues long. Worth noting for this clone: The antigen remains undetermined.

Assay used: immunoSEQ multiplex PCR; TCRdb lists only in-frame clones, some missing. Here the sample spans about 59,000 clones, 60% to 80% being singletons. Ahead of sequencing, the ViraFEST assay grew antigen-specific CD4+ T cells using viral peptide pools. Cells that had been cultured for approximately eleven days were the source of isolated CD4+ T cells. Two doses of either BNT162b2 or mRNA-1273 were given to each participant. Recipients of the vaccine had no prior SARS-CoV-2 infection and negative nucleocapsid antibodies. Each well held around 2 million PBMC cultured with around 10 ug/ml peptides and 8 to 10 IU/ml IL-2. A half-medium replacement with IL-2 medium was carried out on days 3 and 7.

The source was CD4+ T cells from PBMCs cultured with HCoV-OC43 spike peptides, collected after COVID-19 vaccination. Subset noted: HCoV-OC43 spike overlapping peptide pool stimulation. This sequence joins TRBV11-1 and TRBJ1-2; D is ambiguous. The receptor's source is a human donor who received a COVID-19 vaccine. CDR3 bases: TGTGCCAGCAGCTTAGCAGAGTACGGTAGTGGCTACACCTTC. The encoded protein is CASSLAEYGSGYTF.